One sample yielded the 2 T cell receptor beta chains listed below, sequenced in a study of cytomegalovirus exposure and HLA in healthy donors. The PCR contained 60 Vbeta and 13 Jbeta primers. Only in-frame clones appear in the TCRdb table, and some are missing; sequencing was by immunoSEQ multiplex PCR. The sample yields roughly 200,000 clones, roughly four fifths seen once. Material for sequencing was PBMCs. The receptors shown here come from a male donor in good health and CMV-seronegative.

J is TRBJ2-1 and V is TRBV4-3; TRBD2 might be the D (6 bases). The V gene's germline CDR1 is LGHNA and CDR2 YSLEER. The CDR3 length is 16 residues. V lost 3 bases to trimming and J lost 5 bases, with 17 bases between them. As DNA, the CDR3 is TGCGCCAGCAGCCAGGGGCCGGGAGCACGCGACAATGAGCAGTTCTTC. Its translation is CASSQGPGARDNEQFF.

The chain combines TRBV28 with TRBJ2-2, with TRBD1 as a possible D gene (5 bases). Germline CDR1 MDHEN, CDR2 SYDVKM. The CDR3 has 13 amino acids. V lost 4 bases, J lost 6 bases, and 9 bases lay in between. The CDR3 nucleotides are TGTGCCAGCAGTTCCTCAGGGTCCGGGGAGCTGTTTTTT. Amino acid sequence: CASSSSGSGELFF.